This entry lists 3 T cell receptor beta chains sequenced from one sample in a study of blood T cell repertoires in COVID-19. Assay: immunoSEQ multiplex PCR; the TCRdb copy retains only in-frame clones and omits some. This table has 130,000 to 150,000 clones, roughly 88% appearing once. Source material: peripheral blood. The receptors here all came from a man between 60 and 70 years old with active or convalescent COVID-19.

This chain connects TRBV7-9 to TRBJ1-2; no clear D. Germline CDR1 and CDR2: SEHNR and FQNEAQ (reference sequence). V lost 1 base to trimming and J lost 3 bases, with 12 bases between them. The CDR3 is 15 residues long. The CDR3 spells CASSLGTGGDYGYTF. The CDR3 DNA sequence: TGTGCCAGCAGCTTAGGGACGGGCGGGGACTATGGCTACACCTTC.

The V and J genes are TRBV24-1 and TRBJ1-3; the D is unclear. Looked up from germline, CDR1 is KGHDR and CDR2 is SFDVKD. V gave up 4 bases and J gave up 2 bases, with 11 bases separating them. The CDR3 totals 15 residues. CDR3 in amino acids: CATSDPVAAGNTIYF. Here the CDR3 DNA reads TGTGCCACCAGTGACCCCGTGGCAGCTGGAAACACCATATATTTT.

Only one count was recorded for this clone. CDR3 DNA: TGTGCCAGCAGCTCGCTCAGGGGAAGTAACTATGGCTACACCTTC. It is translated as CASSSLRGSNYGYTF. The V call is TRBV7-9, the J call TRBJ1-2; D may be TRBD1 (6 bases). The CDR3 contains 15 residues. The V end lost 4 bases, the J end lost 1 base, and 13 bases lay between the germline ends. From germline, CDR1 is SEHNR and CDR2 FQNEAQ (reference sequence).